The clone carrying this T cell receptor (beta chain) was detected once. The length of the CDR3 is 17 residues. CDR1 and CDR2 from the germline V gene are MNHEY and SMNVEV (reference sequence). Trimming stripped 5 bases from V and 1 base from J, with 20 bases between. The data stem from a study of blood T cell repertoires in COVID-19. Across the study: T cells, B-cell-depleted T cells, or PBMCs provided the cDNA or gDNA that served as material.

Under the authors' procedure: Cell counts per sample came from amplifying reference gene primers. Sequencing used immunoSEQ multiplex PCR; TCRdb keeps in-frame clones, though not all of them. D and trimming come from the DNA, and the V and J calls and clone size come from that table. The table includes a few hundred thousand clones, over 70% detected once. Each participant's cohort was designated according to participant-reported clinical history. Cohort 3 recovery required two negative PCRs, clearance, or symptom resolution. V is TRBV27 and J is TRBJ2-5; tentatively, D is TRBD2 (6 bases). Sequencing was carried out using PBMCs or T cells enriched from blood (not recorded which). The clonotype originates from a man aged 30-40 years who had recovered from COVID-19. The CDR3 protein is CASSRNPGRYAQETQYF. The CDR3 bases are TGTGCCAGCAGTCGGAATCCGGGGAGGTACGCCCAAGAGACCCAGTACTTC.